The present T cell receptor beta chain was sequenced within a study of T cells in Graves' hyperthyroidism and ophthalmopathy (dated by TCRdb to between 2019 and 2020). Study-level background: Peripheral blood samples were taken at initial diagnosis, before any treatment was given. An independent validation cohort of 18 to 20 hyperthyroidism patients and 17 patients who later progressed to ophthalmopathy tested prospective prediction of ophthalmopathy. To identify distinguishing TCR V-J signatures, a discovery cohort of 95 to 100 patients was used, comprising 40 to 45 with Graves' ophthalmopathy and some 57 with stable Graves' hyperthyroidism. After sampling, hyperthyroidism patients received methimazole starting at 30 mg daily, and ophthalmopathy patients received high-dose intravenous methylprednisolone. For training and testing, the 95 to 100 patients in the discovery cohort were randomly divided in a 7:3 ratio. The paper reports TCR Vbeta CDR3 sequencing of roughly 140 peripheral blood samples: 40 to 45 ophthalmopathy, fewer than 85 hyperthyroidism and around 17 progressor patients. The study also compared thyroid tissue and blood T-cell repertoires from a handful of Graves' hyperthyroidism patients.

Study-level results and caveats: A model built on a 13 V-J signature distinguished ophthalmopathy from stable hyperthyroidism, reaching roughly 88% sensitivity and approximately 81% specificity in cross-validation and 80%/75% in testing. Blood samples also contained most of the expanded thyroid clonotypes (frequency above 0.001), which suggests that blood repertoires may reflect thyroid immune responses. No statistical method was used to set the sample size in advance, and investigators knew the group allocation. In validation, the model predicted progression to ophthalmopathy a median of 6.5 months before onset, with about 64% sensitivity and about 72% specificity.

The CDR3 holds 13 amino acids from the cysteine to the phenylalanine. This entry keeps only the CDR3 DNA: 39 bases, framed from base 1. V is reduced by 2 bases and J by 0 bases, leaving a spacing of 6 bases between them. CDR1 and CDR2 are read off the germline V gene as SGHDT and YYEEEE. The TCR beta CDR3 regions were amplified from the RNA transcripts. For the first round of RT-PCR on the TCR CDR3, the HTBI primer set was used together with the Qiagen OneStep RT-PCR kit. Libraries were constructed in a second round of multiplex PCR, after which size selection and purification were performed. Libraries were sequenced paired-end with 100 bp reads on an Illumina HiSeq2000. Per the source publication's procedure: SOAPnuke was used to process the raw data, removing reads that contained adapters or uncalled bases, had a mean Phred below 15, or lacked an exact match to the constant primer or identifier. High-quality paired reads were merged with COPE v1.2.5, and unique nucleotide sequences were defined as clonotypes. MiTCR v1.1 was used to align the clonotypes against IMGT TRBV, TRBD and TRBJ reference segments. The analysis included only V-J combinations with a frequency above 0.0001, which together covered around 99% of the repertoires. A TCS score was defined as the ratio between F50 (clonal expansion) and ExV (chaos), using BLOSUM62-based TCRdist between CDR3 peptides within each V-J. Welch's t-statistics and random forest reduced roughly 530 V-J features to roughly 13, which were used in a naive Bayes classifier (R e1071). TCRdb's own reprocessing of the public reads used fastp at Q25 and MiXCR and kept productive beta chains. Duplicate CDR3 protein sequences are folded into a single record with the most common DNA and genes. These V and J calls originate from TCRdb's pipeline instead of the authors' own analysis. This sample holds about 480,000 distinct CDR3 sequences; 22% were observed only once. The ten largest account for under 55% of the sample.

Concerning this clonotype: Its antigen has not been determined. No base qualities exist here, and no much larger clone lies one base off it.

Moderately to severely active disease, a Clinical Activity Score of at least 3, a NOSPECS grade of at least 4, and a duration under 3 months were present in ophthalmopathy patients. The study excluded patients with uncontrolled infections, other autoimmune diseases, pregnancy or lactation. Diagnoses were established on the basis of clinical symptoms, serum thyroxine and TRAb, thyroid ultrasound, and orbital computed tomography. PBMCs were isolated from about 9 ml of fresh peripheral blood by Ficoll-Paque density gradient centrifugation. Total RNA was extracted with Trizol reagent, and quality was checked on an Agilent 2100 Bioanalyzer.

The sequence is built from TRBV5-6 and TRBJ2-7; a confident D gene designation cannot be given. Sequenced sample: blood. The receptor comes from a woman in her 70s with Graves' ophthalmopathy. The CDR3 is CASSFSFSYEQYF. The DNA sequence is TGTGCCAGCAGCTTCAGTTTCTCCTACGAGCAGTACTTC.